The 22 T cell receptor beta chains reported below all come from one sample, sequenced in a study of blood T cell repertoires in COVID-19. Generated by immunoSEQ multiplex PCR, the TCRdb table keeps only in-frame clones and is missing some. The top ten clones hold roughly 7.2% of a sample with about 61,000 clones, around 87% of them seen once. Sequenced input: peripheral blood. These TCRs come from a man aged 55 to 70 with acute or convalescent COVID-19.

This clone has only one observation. Here the CDR3 DNA reads TGTGCCAGCAGTTACCCGGGACAGGGAGAACATGGCTACACCTTC. Its translation: CASSYPGQGEHGYTF. V is TRBV6-2 or TRBV6-3 and J is TRBJ1-2; TRBD1 aligns across 9 bases. The trim removed 2 bases at V and 6 bases at J, leaving 7 bases unmatched. Germline assignment: CDR1 MNHEY and CDR2 SVGEGT. The CDR3 is made up of 15 amino acids.

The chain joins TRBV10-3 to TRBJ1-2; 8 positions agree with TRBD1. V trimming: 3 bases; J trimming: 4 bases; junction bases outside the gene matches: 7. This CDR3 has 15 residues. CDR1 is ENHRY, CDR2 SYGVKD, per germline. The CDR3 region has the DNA TGTGCCATCAGTGACGCACAGGACAGGGTCTATGGCTACACCTTC. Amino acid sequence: CAISDAQDRVYGYTF.

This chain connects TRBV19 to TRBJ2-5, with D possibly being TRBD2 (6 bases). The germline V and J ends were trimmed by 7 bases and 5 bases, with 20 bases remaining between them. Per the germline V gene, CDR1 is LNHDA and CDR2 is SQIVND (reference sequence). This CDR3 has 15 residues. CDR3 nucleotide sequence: TGTGCCAGTACCACCACGGAGGGGTTTTGGGAGACCCAGTACTTC. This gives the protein CASTTTEGFWETQYF. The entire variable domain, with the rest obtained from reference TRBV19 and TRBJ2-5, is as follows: DGGITQSPKYLFRKEGQNVTLSCEQNLNHDAMYWYRQDPGQGLRLIYYSQIVNDFQKGDIAEGYSVSREKKESFPLTVTSAQKNPTAFYLCASTTTEGFWETQYFGPGTRLLVL.

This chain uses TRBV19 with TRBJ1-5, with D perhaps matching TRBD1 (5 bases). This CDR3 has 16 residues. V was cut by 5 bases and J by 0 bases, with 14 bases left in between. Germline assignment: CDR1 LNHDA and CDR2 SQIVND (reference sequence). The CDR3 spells CASSLQGVNSNQPQHF. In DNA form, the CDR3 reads TGTGCCAGTAGTCTCCAAGGGGTGAATAGCAATCAGCCCCAGCATTTT.

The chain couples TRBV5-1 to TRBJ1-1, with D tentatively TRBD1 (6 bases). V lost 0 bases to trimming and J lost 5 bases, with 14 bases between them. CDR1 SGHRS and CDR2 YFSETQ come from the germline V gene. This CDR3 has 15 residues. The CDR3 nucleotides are TGCGCCAGCAGCTTGGTCGCGGGGGCGCAAACTGAAGCTTTCTTT. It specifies CASSLVAGAQTEAFF.

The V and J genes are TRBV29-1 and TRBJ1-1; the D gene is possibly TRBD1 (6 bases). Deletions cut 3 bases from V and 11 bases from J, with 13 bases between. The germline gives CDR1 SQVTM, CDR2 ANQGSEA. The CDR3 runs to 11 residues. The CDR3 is CSVEWGQGAFF. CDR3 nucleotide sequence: TGCAGCGTTGAGTGGGGGCAGGGGGCTTTCTTT.

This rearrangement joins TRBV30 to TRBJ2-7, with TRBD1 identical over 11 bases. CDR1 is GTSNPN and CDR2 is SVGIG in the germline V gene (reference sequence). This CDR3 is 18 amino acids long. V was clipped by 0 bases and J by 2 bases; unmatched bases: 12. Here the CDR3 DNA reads TGTGCCTGGAGTGTACAACGGACAGGGGGCGCCCACGCCTACGAGCAGTACTTC. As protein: CAWSVQRTGGAHAYEQYF.

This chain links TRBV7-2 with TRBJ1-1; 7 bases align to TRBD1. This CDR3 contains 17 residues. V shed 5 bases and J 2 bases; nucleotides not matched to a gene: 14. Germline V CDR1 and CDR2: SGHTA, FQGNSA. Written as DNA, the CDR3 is TGTGCCAGCAGCGTTCCGAACGACGGGACAGCAAACACTGAAGCTTTCTTT. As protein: CASSVPNDGTANTEAFF.

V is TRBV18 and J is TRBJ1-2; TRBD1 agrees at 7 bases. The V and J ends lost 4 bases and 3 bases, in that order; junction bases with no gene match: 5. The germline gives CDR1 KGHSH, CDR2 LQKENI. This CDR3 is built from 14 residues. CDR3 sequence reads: CASSLARGDYGYTF. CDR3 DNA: TGTGCCAGCTCACTCGCCAGGGGGGACTATGGCTACACCTTC.

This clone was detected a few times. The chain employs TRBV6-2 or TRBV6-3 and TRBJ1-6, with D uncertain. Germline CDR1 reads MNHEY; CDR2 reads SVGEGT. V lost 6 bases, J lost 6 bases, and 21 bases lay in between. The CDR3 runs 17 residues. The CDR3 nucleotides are TGTGCCAGCAGCCCCGGACTAGTGCGAATTGGTAATTCACCCCTCCACTTT. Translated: CASSPGLVRIGNSPLHF.

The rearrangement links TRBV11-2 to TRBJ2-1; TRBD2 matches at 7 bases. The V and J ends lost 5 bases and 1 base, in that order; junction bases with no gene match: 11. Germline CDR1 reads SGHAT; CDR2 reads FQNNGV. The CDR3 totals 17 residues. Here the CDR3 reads CASSLRTRGSSYNEQFF. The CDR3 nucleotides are TGTGCCAGCAGCCTCCGGACTAGAGGATCGTCCTACAATGAGCAGTTCTTC.

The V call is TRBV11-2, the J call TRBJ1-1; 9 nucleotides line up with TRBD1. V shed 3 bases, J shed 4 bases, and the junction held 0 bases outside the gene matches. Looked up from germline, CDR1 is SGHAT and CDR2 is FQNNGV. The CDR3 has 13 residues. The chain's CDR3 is CASSLTGGTEAFF. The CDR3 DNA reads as TGTGCCAGCAGCTTGACAGGGGGCACTGAAGCTTTCTTT. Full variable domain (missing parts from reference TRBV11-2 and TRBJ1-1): EAGVAQSPRYKIIEKRQSVAFWCNPISGHATLYWYQQILGQGPKLLIQFQNNGVVDDSQLPKDRFSAERLKGVDSTLKIQPAKLEDSAVYLCASSLTGGTEAFFGQGTRLTVV.

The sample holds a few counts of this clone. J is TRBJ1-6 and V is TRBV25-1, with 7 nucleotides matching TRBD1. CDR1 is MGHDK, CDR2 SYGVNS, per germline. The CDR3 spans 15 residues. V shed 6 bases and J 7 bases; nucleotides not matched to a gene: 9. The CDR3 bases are TGTGCCAGCAGCAGCCGACAGGGAATGAATTCACCCCTCCACTTT. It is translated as CASSSRQGMNSPLHF.

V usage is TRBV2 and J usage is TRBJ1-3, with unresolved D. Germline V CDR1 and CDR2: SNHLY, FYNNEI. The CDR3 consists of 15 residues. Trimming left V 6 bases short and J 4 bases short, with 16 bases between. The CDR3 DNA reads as TGTGCCAGCAGGAAAGAGGCCCCGCTAGGAAACACCATATATTTT. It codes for CASRKEAPLGNTIYF. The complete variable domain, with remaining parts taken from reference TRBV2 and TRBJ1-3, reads EPEVTQTPSHQVTQMGQEVILRCVPISNHLYFYWYRQILGQKVEFLVSFYNNEISEKSEIFDDQFSVERPDGSNFTLKIRSTKLEDSAMYFCASRKEAPLGNTIYFGEGSWLTVV.

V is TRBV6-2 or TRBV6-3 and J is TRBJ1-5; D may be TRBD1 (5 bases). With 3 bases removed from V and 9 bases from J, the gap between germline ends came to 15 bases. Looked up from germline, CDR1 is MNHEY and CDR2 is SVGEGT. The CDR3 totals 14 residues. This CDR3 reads CASSYDTGWRPQHF. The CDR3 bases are TGTGCCAGCAGTTATGATACAGGTTGGCGGCCCCAGCATTTT.

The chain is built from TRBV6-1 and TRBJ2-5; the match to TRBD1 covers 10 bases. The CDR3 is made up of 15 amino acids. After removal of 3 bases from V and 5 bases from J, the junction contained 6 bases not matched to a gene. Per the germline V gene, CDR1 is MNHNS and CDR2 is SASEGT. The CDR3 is CASSDGQGGRETQYF. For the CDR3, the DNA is TGTGCCAGCAGTGATGGACAGGGGGGTAGGGAGACCCAGTACTTC.

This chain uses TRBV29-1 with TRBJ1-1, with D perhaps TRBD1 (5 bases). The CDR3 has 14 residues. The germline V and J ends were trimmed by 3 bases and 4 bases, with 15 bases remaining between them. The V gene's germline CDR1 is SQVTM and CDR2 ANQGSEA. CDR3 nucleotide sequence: TGCAGCGTTGACCCGGGACTGGGGACCACTGAAGCTTTCTTT. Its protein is CSVDPGLGTTEAFF.

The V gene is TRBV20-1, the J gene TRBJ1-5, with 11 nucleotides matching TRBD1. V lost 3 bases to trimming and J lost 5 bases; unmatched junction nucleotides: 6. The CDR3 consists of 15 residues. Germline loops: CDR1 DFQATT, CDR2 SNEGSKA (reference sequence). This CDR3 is CSASRGQGVDQPQHF. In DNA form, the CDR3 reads TGCAGTGCTAGTAGGGGACAGGGGGTGGATCAGCCCCAGCATTTT.

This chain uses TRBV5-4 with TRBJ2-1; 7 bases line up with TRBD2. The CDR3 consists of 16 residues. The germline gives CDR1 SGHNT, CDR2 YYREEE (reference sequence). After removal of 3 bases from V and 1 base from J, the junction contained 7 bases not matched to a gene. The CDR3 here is CASSSEVGGSYNEQFF. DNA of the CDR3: TGTGCCAGCAGCTCGGAGGTGGGAGGGTCCTACAATGAGCAGTTCTTC.

CDR3 loop: CASSSEVQGETNEKLFF. CDR3 coding DNA: TGCGCCAGCAGCTCCGAAGTACAGGGGGAGACTAATGAAAAACTGTTTTTT. V gene TRBV5-1 combines with J gene TRBJ1-4, with 8 bases aligning to TRBD1. This CDR3 has 17 amino acids. Unmatched junction bases numbered 9, after V lost 3 bases and J lost 2 bases. Germline assignment: CDR1 SGHRS and CDR2 YFSETQ. Full variable domain (outside the CDR3, taken from reference TRBV5-1 and TRBJ1-4): KAGVTQTPRYLIKTRGQQVTLSCSPISGHRSVSWYQQTPGQGLQFLFEYFSETQRNKGNFPGRFSGRQFSNSRSEMNVSTLELGDSALYLCASSSEVQGETNEKLFFGSGTQLSVL.

The CDR3 nucleotides read TGTGCCAGCAGCTGGGGGACACCCCTTGGCTACACCTTC. Protein product: CASSWGTPLGYTF. The chain has TRBV5-8 and TRBJ1-2; TRBD1 is a possible D gene (6 bases). In germline, CDR1 is SGHTS, CDR2 YDEGEE. The CDR3 loop spans 13 amino acids. The V end was cut by 3 bases, the J end by 7 bases, with 13 bases between.

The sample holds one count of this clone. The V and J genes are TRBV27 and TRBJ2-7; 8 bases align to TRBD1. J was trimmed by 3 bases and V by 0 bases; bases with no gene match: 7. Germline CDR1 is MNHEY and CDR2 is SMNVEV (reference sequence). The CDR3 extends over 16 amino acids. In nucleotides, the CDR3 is TGTGCCAGCAGTTTATCCTGGACAGGGTTTCACTACGAGCAGTACTTC. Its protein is CASSLSWTGFHYEQYF.